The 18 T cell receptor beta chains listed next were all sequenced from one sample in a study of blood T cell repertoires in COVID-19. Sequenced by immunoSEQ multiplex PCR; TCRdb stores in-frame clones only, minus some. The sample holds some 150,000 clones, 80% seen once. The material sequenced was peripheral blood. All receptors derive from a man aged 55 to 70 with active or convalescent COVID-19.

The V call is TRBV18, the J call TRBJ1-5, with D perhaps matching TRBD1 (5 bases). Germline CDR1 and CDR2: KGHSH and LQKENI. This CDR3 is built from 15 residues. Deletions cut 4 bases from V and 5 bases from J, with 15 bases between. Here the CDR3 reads CASSLRAGWDQPQHF. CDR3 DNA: TGTGCCAGCTCACTGCGAGCAGGGTGGGATCAGCCCCAGCATTTT. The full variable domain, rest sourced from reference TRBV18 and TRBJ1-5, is NAGVMQNPRHLVRRRGQEARLRCSPMKGHSHVYWYRQLPEEGLKFMVYLQKENIIDESGMPKERFSAEFPKEGPSILRIQQVVRGDSAAYFCASSLRAGWDQPQHFGDGTRLSIL.

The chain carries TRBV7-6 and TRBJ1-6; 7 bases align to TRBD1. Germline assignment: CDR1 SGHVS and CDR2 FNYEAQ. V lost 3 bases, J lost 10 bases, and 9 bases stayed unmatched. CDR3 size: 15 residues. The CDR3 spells CASSFPGTEHSPLHF. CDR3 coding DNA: TGTGCCAGCAGCTTTCCGGGGACAGAACACTCACCCCTCCACTTT. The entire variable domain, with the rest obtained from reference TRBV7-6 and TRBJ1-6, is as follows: GAGVSQSPRYKVTKRGQDVALRCDPISGHVSLYWYRQALGQGPEFLTYFNYEAQQDKSGLPNDRFSAERPEGSISTLTIQRTEQRDSAMYRCASSFPGTEHSPLHFGNGTRLTVT.

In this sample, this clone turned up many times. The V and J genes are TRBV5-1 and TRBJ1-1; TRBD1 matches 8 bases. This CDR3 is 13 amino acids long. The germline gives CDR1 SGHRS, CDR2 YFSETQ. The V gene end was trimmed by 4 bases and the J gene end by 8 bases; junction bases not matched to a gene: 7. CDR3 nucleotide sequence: TGCGCCAGCAGCCTCGGGACAGGATTAGAAGCTTTCTTT. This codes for CASSLGTGLEAFF.

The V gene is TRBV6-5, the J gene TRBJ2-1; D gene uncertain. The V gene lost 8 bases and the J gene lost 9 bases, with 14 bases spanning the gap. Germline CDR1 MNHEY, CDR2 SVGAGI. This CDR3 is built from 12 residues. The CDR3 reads CASWPSSGEQFF. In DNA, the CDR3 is TGTGCCAGCTGGCCTAGTTCGGGTGAGCAGTTCTTC.

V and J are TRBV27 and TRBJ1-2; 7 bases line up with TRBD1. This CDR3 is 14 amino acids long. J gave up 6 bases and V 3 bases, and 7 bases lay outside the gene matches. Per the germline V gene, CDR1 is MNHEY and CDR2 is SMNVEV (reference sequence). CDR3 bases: TGTGCCAGCAGTTTTCGTACAGGGGCCCATGGCTACACCTTC. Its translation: CASSFRTGAHGYTF.

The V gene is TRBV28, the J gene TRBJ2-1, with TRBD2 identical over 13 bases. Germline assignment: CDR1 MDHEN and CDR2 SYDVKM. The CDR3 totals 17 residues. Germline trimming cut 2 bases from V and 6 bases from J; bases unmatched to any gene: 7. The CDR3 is CASSLNRLAGGSNEQFF. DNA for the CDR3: TGTGCCAGCAGTTTAAATCGACTAGCGGGGGGATCCAATGAGCAGTTCTTC.

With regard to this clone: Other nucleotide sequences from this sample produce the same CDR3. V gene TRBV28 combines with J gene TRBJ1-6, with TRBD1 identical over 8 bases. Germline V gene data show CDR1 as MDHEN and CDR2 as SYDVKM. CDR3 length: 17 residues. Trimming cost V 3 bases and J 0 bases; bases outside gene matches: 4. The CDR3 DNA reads TGTGCCAGCAGTTTCGACAGGGGAGGCTCCTATAATTCACCCCTCCACTTT. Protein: CASSFDRGGSYNSPLHF. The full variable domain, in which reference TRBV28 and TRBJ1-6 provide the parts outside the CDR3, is DVKVTQSSRYLVKRTGEKVFLECVQDMDHENMFWYRQDPGLGLRLIYFSYDVKMKEKGDIPEGYSVSREKKERFSLILESASTNQTSMYLCASSFDRGGSYNSPLHFGNGTRLTVT.

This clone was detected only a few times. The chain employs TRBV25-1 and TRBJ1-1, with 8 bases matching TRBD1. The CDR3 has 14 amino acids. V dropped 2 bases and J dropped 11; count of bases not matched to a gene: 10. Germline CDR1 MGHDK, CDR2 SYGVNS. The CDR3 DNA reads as TGTGCCAGCAGTGAACCCTTGGACAGGGCTCCCGCTTTCTTT. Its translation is CASSEPLDRAPAFF.

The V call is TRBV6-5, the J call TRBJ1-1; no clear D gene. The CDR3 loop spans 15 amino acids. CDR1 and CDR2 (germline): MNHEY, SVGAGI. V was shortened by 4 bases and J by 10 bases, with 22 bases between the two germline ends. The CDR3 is CASSFDPSSSGIAFF. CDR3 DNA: TGTGCCAGCAGTTTCGATCCTTCTTCTTCAGGTATAGCTTTCTTT.

CDR3 sequence: CASSYGQVNTGELFF. CDR3 bases: TGTGCCAGCAGTTACGGACAGGTCAACACCGGGGAGCTGTTTTTT. The rearrangement joins TRBV6-5 to TRBJ2-2; 7 bases match TRBD1. Germline V CDR1 and CDR2: MNHEY, SVGAGI. After removal of 2 bases from V and 2 bases from J, the junction contained 2 bases not matched to a gene. CDR3 size: 15 residues.

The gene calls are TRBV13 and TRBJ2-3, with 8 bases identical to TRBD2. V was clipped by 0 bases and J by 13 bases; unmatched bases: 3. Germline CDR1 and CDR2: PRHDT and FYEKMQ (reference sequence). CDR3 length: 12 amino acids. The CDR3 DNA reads TGTGCCAGCAGCTTAGGAGCGGGAGCGAAGTATTTT. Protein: CASSLGAGAKYF. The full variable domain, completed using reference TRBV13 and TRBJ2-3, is AAGVIQSPRHLIKEKRETATLKCYPIPRHDTVYWYQQGPGQDPQFLISFYEKMQSDKGSIPDRFSAQQFSDYHSELNMSSLELGDSALYFCASSLGAGAKYFGPGTRLTVL.

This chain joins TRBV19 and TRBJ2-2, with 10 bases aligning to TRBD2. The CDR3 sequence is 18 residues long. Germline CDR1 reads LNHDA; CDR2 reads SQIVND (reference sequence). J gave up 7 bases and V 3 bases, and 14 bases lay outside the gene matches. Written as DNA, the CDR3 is TGTGCCAGTAGTATTTCTTCCCCAGCGGGAGGGCATGGCGGGGAGCTGTTTTTT. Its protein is CASSISSPAGGHGGELFF.

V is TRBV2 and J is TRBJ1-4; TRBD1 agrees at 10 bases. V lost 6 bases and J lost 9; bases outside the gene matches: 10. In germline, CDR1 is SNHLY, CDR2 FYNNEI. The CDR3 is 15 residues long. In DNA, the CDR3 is TGTGCCAGCAGCCTCGAGACAGGGGGCGCGAAAAAACTGTTTTTT. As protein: CASSLETGGAKKLFF.

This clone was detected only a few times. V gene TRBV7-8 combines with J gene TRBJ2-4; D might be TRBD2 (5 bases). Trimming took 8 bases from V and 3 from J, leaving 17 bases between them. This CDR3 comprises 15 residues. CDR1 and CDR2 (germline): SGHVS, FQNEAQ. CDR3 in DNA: TGTGCCAGCCATAGCTCGGCAGACTACAAAAACATTCAGTACTTC. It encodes CASHSSADYKNIQYF.

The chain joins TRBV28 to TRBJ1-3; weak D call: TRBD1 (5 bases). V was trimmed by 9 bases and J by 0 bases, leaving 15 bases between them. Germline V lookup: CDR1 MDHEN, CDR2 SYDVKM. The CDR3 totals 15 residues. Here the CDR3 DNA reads TGTGCCAGTATTTTAGGGGCACGCTCTGGAAACACCATATATTTT. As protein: CASILGARSGNTIYF.

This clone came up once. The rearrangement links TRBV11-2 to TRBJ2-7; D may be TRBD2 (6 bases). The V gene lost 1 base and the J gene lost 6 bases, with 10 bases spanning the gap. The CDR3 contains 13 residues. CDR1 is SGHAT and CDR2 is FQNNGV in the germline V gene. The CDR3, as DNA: TGTGCCAGCAGCTTAGTAATGGGGGGCGAGCAGTACTTC. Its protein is CASSLVMGGEQYF.

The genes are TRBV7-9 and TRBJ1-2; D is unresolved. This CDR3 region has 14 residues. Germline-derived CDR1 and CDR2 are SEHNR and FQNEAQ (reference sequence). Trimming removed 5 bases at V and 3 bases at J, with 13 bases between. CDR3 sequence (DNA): TGTGCCAGCAGCCAGTCAGGCAGGCACTATGGCTACACCTTC. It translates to CASSQSGRHYGYTF.

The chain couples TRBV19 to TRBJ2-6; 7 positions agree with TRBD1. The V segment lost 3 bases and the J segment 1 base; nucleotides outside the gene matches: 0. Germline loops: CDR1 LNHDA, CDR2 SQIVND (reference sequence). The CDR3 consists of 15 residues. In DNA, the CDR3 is TGTGCCAGTAGTATGACAGGGTCTGGGGCCAACGTCCTGACTTTC. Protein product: CASSMTGSGANVLTF.